This T cell receptor (beta chain) appears in the sequencing data of a study of T cells in Graves' hyperthyroidism and ophthalmopathy. Background on the study: Peripheral blood was drawn at first diagnosis, prior to all treatment. Study-level findings and limits: Prediction of ophthalmopathy progression came a median roughly 6.6 months pre-onset.

Researchers amplified the TCR beta CDR3 regions from RNA transcripts. With the HTBI primer set, the TCR CDR3 went through a first round of RT-PCR. TCRdb fed the multiplex PCR reads into MiXCR, producing one record per CDR3 protein. In the table there are around 600,000 distinct CDR3 sequences, 15% to 19% of which are singletons. The authors deemed Graves' hyperthyroidism stable absent ophthalmopathy progression within 18 months. Lactation, pregnancy, other autoimmune disease or uncontrolled infection excluded patients. This clonotype came up many times. Its antigen is not known. Sequencing was carried out using blood. The receptor was isolated from a woman in her twenties or thirties with Graves' hyperthyroidism.

The CDR3 DNA sequence: TGTGCCAGCAGCGTATTGAGCGACACCGGGGAGCTGTTTTTT. This translates into CASSVLSDTGELFF. V and J are TRBV9 and TRBJ2-2; D not certain. Germline lookup yields CDR1 SGDLS and CDR2 YYNGEE. Between the trimmed V and J ends, which lost 1 base and 3 bases, there was a span of 7 bases. The CDR3 loop spans 14 amino acids.